This T cell receptor (beta chain) derives from a study of OX40 agonist ivuxolimab in advanced cancers. Patients were excluded for autoimmune disease history or systemic immunosuppression. Peripheral blood came from all dose cohorts at three timepoints. The CDR3 loop spans 13 amino acids. The trim removed 1 base at V and 7 bases at J, leaving 3 bases unmatched. Germline V gene sequence: CDR1 SNHLY, CDR2 FYNNEI. The data were produced by immunoSEQ multiplex PCR, yet TCRdb's version contains in-frame clones alone and is incomplete. In the table there are about 54,000 clones, around nine tenths of which are singletons.

This TCR was recovered from an adult with an advanced solid tumor such as melanoma, head and neck, liver or kidney cancer. The J gene is TRBJ2-5, the V gene TRBV2; 7 bases line up with TRBD2. This material consisted of CD4+ or CD8+ T cells sorted from blood, taken in a trial of the OX40 agonist ivuxolimab. The CDR3 DNA sequence: TGTGCCAGCAGTGAAGAGGGGAGGGGGACCCAGTACTTC. Translated, it gives CASSEEGRGTQYF.